What follows is one TCR beta chain and its context. Its antigen is not identified. The method was immunoSEQ multiplex PCR; TCRdb's version includes in-frame clones alone and lacks a portion of them. Here the sample spans some 120,000 clones, 88% being singletons. The V gene lost 3 bases and the J gene lost 4 bases, with 9 bases spanning the gap. This CDR3 spans 13 amino acids. Germline values: CDR1 SGHVS, CDR2 FQNEAQ. The sample belongs to a study of T cell responses to AZD1222 COVID-19 vaccine. General observations from the study: Clonal diversity may have been underestimated in mostly white British donors. Scientists sampled the repertoires only once the peak T cell response had passed. Spike-specific TCR breadth and depth grew following two AZD1222 doses. Nearly half of the spike-specific TCRs reportedly recognize variant regions that carry no mutations.

This sequence was found in an adult in good health. This specimen consisted of peripheral blood, obtained on day 0 of AZD1222 vaccination. The chain is built from TRBV7-8 and TRBJ1-1; a weak D match, TRBD1 (5 bases). The CDR3 region has the DNA TGTGCCAGCAGCTTCAACGGGGGCACTGAAGCTTTCTTT. It is translated as CASSFNGGTEAFF.